These 16 T cell receptor beta chains originate from one sample sequenced in a study of neoadjuvant anti-PD-1 for oral cavity cancer. Stated time point: after neoadjuvant nivolumab, at surgical resection. Measured with immunoSEQ multiplex PCR; TCRdb has only the in-frame clones, and not every one. The sample lists 40,000 or so clones; around 40% were seen once. The sequences come from tumor tissue, collected after nivolumab (anti-PD-1) treatment. These receptors were obtained from a person aged 40 to 85 with oral cavity squamous cell carcinoma.

Details on this clone: Within the sample, other DNA sequences also encode this same CDR3. The genes are TRBV30 and TRBJ2-7; D is uncertain. The CDR3 has 13 residues. Between the trimmed V and J ends, which lost 3 bases and 0 bases, there was a span of 9 bases. Germline CDR1 and CDR2: GTSNPN and SVGIG (reference sequence). CDR3 DNA: TGTGCCTGGAGGTCCGGTAGCTCCTACGAGCAGTACTTC. Protein product: CAWRSGSSYEQYF.

This clone showed up just a few times. The gene calls are TRBV28 and TRBJ2-7; 12 bases agree with TRBD1. CDR3 length: 15 amino acids. The J segment lost 6 bases and the V segment lost 3 bases, leaving 6 bases of the junction unmatched. Germline values: CDR1 MDHEN, CDR2 SYDVKM. This CDR3 reads CASSLTGQGASEQYF. The CDR3 coding sequence is TGTGCCAGCAGTTTGACGGGACAGGGGGCCAGCGAGCAGTACTTC. The whole variable domain, filled in from reference TRBV28 and TRBJ2-7, reads DVKVTQSSRYLVKRTGEKVFLECVQDMDHENMFWYRQDPGLGLRLIYFSYDVKMKEKGDIPEGYSVSREKKERFSLILESASTNQTSMYLCASSLTGQGASEQYFGPGTRLTVT.

The chain links TRBV29-1 to TRBJ2-1, with TRBD2 identical over 12 bases. Trimming took 0 bases from V and 7 from J; bases not matched to a gene: 13. Germline CDR1 reads SQVTM; CDR2 reads ANQGSEA. The CDR3 covers 18 residues. This CDR3 reads CSVEEDRATSGGENEQFF. CDR3 nucleotide sequence: TGCAGCGTTGAAGAGGACCGGGCGACTAGCGGGGGCGAGAATGAGCAGTTCTTC.

The chain joins TRBV19 to TRBJ1-2; 10 positions match TRBD1. V was clipped by 5 bases and J by 4 bases; unmatched bases: 13. The CDR3 runs to 17 residues. CDR1 and CDR2 from the germline V gene are LNHDA and SQIVND (reference sequence). CDR3 coding DNA: TGTGCCAGTAGTCGCGGGACAGGGGAATCTTCCGGCTATGGCTACACCTTC. Protein sequence: CASSRGTGESSGYGYTF.

The sample holds one count of this clone. This sequence joins TRBV5-4 and TRBJ2-1; D might be TRBD1 or TRBD2, each matching 5 bases. Deletions cut 1 base from V and 7 bases from J, with 6 bases between. CDR3 length: 12 residues. The germline gives CDR1 SGHNT, CDR2 YYREEE (reference sequence). The CDR3 DNA reads as TGTGCCAGCAGCTTGTGGGGGAATGAGCAGTTCTTC. Amino acid sequence: CASSLWGNEQFF. Combining the CDR3 with reference TRBV5-4 and TRBJ2-1 gives the whole variable domain ETGVTQSPTHLIKTRGQQVTLRCSSQSGHNTVSWYQQALGQGPQFIFQYYREEENGRGNFPPRFSGLQFPNYSSELNVNALELDDSALYLCASSLWGNEQFFGPGTRLTVL.

V gene TRBV5-1 combines with J gene TRBJ2-2; D is perhaps TRBD2 (6 bases). The CDR3 is 14 amino acids. CDR1 SGHRS and CDR2 YFSETQ come from the germline V gene. V was shortened by 4 bases and J by 7 bases, with 14 bases between the two germline ends. The DNA of the CDR3 is TGCGCCAGCAGCGGGGGAGGTAGTATCGGGGAGCTGTTTTTT. Amino acids: CASSGGGSIGELFF.

This clone was counted many times. The V call is TRBV5-4, the J call TRBJ2-5; TRBD1 aligns across 8 bases. The ends lost 4 bases at V and 4 bases at J; junction bases unmatched: 6. The CDR3 is 14 amino acids. Germline-derived CDR1 and CDR2 are SGHNT and YYREEE (reference sequence). CDR3 sequence reads: CASSRGQARETQYF. Here the CDR3 DNA reads TGTGCCAGCAGCCGGGGACAGGCGCGAGAGACCCAGTACTTC.

The J gene is TRBJ1-5, the V gene TRBV5-1; D is uncertain. With 0 bases removed from V and 1 base from J, the gap between germline ends came to 8 bases. The CDR3 is 15 residues long. Germline V gene lookup returns CDR1 SGHRS and CDR2 YFSETQ. In DNA, the CDR3 is TGCGCCAGCAGCTTGGGAGCCGAGAGCAATCAGCCCCAGCATTTT. As protein: CASSLGAESNQPQHF.

V and J are TRBV4-2 and TRBJ2-1; D remains ambiguous. V was pared by 0 bases and J by 6 bases, with 9 bases between. This CDR3 has 14 residues. Germline assignment: CDR1 LGHNA and CDR2 YNFKEQ. For the CDR3, the DNA is TGTGCCAGCAGCCAAGAAGTTGGTATCAATGAGCAGTTCTTC. As protein: CASSQEVGINEQFF.

This clone turned up a few times. The chain is built from TRBV7-9 and TRBJ1-6; the D gene is possibly TRBD1 (5 bases). The germline CDR1 and CDR2 sequences are SEHNR and FQNEAQ (reference sequence). The V end lost 6 bases, the J end lost 11 bases, and 14 bases lay between the germline ends. The length of the CDR3 is 13 residues. CDR3 in amino acids: CASSSIPGTPLHF. In DNA, the CDR3 is TGTGCCAGCAGTTCAATTCCAGGGACACCCCTCCACTTT.

This clone has ten or more counts. V gene TRBV27 combines with J gene TRBJ1-1; a weak D match, TRBD1 (5 bases). V was pared by 3 bases and J by 6 bases, with 11 bases between. Germline V lookup: CDR1 MNHEY, CDR2 SMNVEV (reference sequence). The CDR3 contains 13 residues. The CDR3 DNA reads as TGTGCCAGCAGTTTGGGGGTCCGAGCTGAAGCTTTCTTT. As protein: CASSLGVRAEAFF.

The chain uses TRBV11-1 and TRBJ2-1, with D tentatively TRBD2 (5 bases). This CDR3 is built from 13 residues. With 5 bases removed from V and 4 bases from J, the gap between germline ends came to 9 bases. Germline V lookup: CDR1 SGHAT, CDR2 FQDESV (reference sequence). The CDR3: CASSPGLYNEQFF. The CDR3 DNA is TGTGCCAGCAGCCCTGGACTGTACAATGAGCAGTTCTTC.

The chain uses TRBV27 and TRBJ2-7, with D perhaps matching TRBD1 or TRBD2 (6 bases each). The CDR3 is 15 amino acids. Trimming pared 3 bases from V and 2 bases from J, leaving 14 bases between. Germline-derived CDR1 and CDR2 are MNHEY and SMNVEV (reference sequence). CDR3 nucleotide sequence: TGTGCCAGCAGTTTCGGGGGCACAATCCCCTACGAGCAGTACTTC. Encoded protein: CASSFGGTIPYEQYF.

The V and J genes are TRBV5-1 and TRBJ2-5, with D perhaps matching TRBD2 (5 bases). Trimming removed 1 base from V and 1 base from J, with 14 bases in between. This CDR3 is built from 16 residues. Germline loops: CDR1 SGHRS, CDR2 YFSETQ. This chain's CDR3 is CASSLSGVARQETQYF. Here the CDR3 DNA reads TGCGCCAGCAGCTTGTCCGGGGTGGCGCGCCAAGAGACCCAGTACTTC.

The chain combines TRBV19 with TRBJ1-6; 9 bases agree with TRBD1. Trimming cost V 4 bases and J 8 bases; bases outside gene matches: 9. This CDR3 has 16 residues. From germline, CDR1 is LNHDA and CDR2 SQIVND (reference sequence). CDR3 DNA sequence: TGTGCCAGTAGTAGGGGGACAGGGATCGTGTATTCACCCCTCCACTTT. It encodes CASSRGTGIVYSPLHF.

The V call is TRBV28, the J call TRBJ2-1; TRBD1 matches 11 bases. Germline lookup yields CDR1 MDHEN and CDR2 SYDVKM. V shed 3 bases and J 10 bases; nucleotides not matched to a gene: 8. CDR3 size: 15 residues. CDR3 bases: TGTGCCAGCAGTTTTCTAGGGACAGGGGGGTTAGAGCAGTTCTTC. Translated: CASSFLGTGGLEQFF.